The text below deals with one TCR beta chain. Its antigen remains unidentified. Measured with immunoSEQ multiplex PCR; TCRdb has only the in-frame clones, and not every one. The sample carries about 470,000 clones, about 76% recorded once. All of the donors resided in Nashville, Tennessee, and each was a Caucasian adult. The sample originates from a study of shared clonotypes between healthy human individuals. Study conclusions and caveats: Clonotype sharing levels among donors were expected to vary with sequencing depth. Specimens sampled were limited to blood, with tissue repertoires likely differing.

The germline V gene encodes CDR1 SGDLS and CDR2 YYNGEE. V was cut by 0 bases and J by 0 bases, with 7 bases left in between. The CDR3 is made up of 15 amino acids. This TCR was sampled from a woman aged 40 to 50 in good health. Some clones in this sample may be carry-over from other donors' samples. This chain uses TRBV9 with TRBJ1-3, with D perhaps matching TRBD1 (6 bases). The specimen was PBMCs. CDR3 region: CASSVGTDSGNTIYF. The CDR3 DNA follows: TGTGCCAGCAGCGTAGGGACAGACTCTGGAAACACCATATATTTT.